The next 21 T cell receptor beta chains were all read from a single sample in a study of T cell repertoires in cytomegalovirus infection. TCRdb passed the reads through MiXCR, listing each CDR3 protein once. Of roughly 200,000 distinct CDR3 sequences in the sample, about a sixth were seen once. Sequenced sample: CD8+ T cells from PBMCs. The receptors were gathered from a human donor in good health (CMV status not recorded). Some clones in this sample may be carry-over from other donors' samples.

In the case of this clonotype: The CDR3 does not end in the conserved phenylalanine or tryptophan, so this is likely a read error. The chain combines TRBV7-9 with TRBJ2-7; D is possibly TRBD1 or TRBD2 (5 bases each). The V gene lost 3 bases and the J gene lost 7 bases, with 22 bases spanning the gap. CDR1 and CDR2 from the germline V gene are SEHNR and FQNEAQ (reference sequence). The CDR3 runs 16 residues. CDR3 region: CASSLDRGSWSGEQYL. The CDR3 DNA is TGTGCCAGCAGCTTGGATAGGGGTTCTTGGTCGGGGGAGCAGTACTTA.

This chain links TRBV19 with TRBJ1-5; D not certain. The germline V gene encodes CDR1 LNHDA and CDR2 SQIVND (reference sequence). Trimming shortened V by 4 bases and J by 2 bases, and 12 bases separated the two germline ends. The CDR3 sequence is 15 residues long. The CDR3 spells CASSTFLSGNQPQHF. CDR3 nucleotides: TGTGCCAGTAGTACCTTTTTGTCCGGCAATCAGCCCCAGCATTTT.

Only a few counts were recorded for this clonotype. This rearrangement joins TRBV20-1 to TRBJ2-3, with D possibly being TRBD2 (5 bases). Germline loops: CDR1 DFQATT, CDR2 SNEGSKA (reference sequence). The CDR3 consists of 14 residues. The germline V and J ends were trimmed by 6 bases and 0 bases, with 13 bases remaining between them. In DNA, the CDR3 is TGCAGTGCCCCGGGGTCAACGAGCACAGATACGCAGTATTTT. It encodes CSAPGSTSTDTQYF.

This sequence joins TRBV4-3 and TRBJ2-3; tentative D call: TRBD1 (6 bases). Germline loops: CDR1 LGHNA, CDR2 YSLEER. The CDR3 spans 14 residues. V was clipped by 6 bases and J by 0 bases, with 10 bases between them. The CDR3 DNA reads TGCGCCAGCAGTCGAGGGGGAAGCACAGATACGCAGTATTTT. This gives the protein CASSRGGSTDTQYF.

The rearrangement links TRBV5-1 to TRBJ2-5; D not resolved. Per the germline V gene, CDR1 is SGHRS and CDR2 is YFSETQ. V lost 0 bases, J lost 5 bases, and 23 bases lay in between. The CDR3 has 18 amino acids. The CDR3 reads CASSLGQFTHNARETQYF. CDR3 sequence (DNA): TGCGCCAGCAGCTTGGGCCAATTTACTCACAATGCACGGGAGACCCAGTACTTC. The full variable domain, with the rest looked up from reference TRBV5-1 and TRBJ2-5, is KAGVTQTPRYLIKTRGQQVTLSCSPISGHRSVSWYQQTPGQGLQFLFEYFSETQRNKGNFPGRFSGRQFSNSRSEMNVSTLELGDSALYLCASSLGQFTHNARETQYFGPGTRLLVL.

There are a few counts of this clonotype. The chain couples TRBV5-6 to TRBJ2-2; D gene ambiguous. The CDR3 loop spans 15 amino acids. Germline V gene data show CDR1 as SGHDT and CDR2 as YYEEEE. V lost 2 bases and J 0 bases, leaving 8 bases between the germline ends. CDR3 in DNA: TGTGCCAGCAGCTTCAACGAGGCGAACACCGGGGAGCTGTTTTTT. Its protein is CASSFNEANTGELFF.

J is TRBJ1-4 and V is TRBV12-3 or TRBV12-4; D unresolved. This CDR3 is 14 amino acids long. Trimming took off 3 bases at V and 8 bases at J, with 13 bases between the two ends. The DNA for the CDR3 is TGTGCCAGCAGTTTGGAGAGGATGAGCGAAAAACTGTTTTTT. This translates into CASSLERMSEKLFF.

The CDR3 sequence is CASSLTDTGAIANYGYTF. The CDR3 DNA reads as TGTGCCAGCAGCTTAACGGACACCGGGGCGATTGCTAACTATGGCTACACCTTC. The rearrangement joins TRBV7-9 to TRBJ1-2; tentatively, D is TRBD1 (5 bases). The CDR3 has 18 amino acids. The V end was cut by 2 bases, the J end by 0 bases, with 19 bases between. CDR1 SEHNR and CDR2 FQNEAQ come from the germline V gene (reference sequence).

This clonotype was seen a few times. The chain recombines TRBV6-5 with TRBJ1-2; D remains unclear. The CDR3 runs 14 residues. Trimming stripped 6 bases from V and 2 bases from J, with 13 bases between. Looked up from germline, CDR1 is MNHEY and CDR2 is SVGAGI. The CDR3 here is CASSLAPKNYGYTF. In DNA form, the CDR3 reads TGTGCCAGCAGCTTAGCGCCCAAGAACTATGGCTACACCTTC.

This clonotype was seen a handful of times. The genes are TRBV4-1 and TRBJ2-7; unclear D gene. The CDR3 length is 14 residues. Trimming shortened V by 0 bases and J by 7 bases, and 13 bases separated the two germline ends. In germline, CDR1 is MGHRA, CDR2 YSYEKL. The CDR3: CASSQESRLGEQYF. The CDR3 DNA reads TGCGCCAGCAGCCAAGAAAGCAGGCTAGGGGAGCAGTACTTC.

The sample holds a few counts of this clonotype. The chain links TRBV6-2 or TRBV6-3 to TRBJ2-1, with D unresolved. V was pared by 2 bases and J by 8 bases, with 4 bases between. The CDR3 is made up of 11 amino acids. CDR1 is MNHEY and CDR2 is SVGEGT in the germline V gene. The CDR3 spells CASSYGYEQFF. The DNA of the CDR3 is TGTGCCAGCAGTTACGGCTATGAGCAGTTCTTC.

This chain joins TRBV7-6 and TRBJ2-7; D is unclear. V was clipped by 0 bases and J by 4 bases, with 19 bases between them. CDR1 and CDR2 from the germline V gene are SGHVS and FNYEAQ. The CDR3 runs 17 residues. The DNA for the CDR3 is TGTGCCAGCAGCTTAGCGACCCCGCGGTCGAAAGGATACGAGCAGTACTTC. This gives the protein CASSLATPRSKGYEQYF. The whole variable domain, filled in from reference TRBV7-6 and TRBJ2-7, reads GAGVSQSPRYKVTKRGQDVALRCDPISGHVSLYWYRQALGQGPEFLTYFNYEAQQDKSGLPNDRFSAERPEGSISTLTIQRTEQRDSAMYRCASSLATPRSKGYEQYFGPGTRLTVT.

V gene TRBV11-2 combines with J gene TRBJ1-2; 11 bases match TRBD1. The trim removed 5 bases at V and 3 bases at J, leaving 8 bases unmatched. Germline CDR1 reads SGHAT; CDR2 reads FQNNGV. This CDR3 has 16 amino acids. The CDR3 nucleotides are TGTGCCAGCAGCCCGGACAGGGGGCGGTGGTACTATGGCTACACCTTC. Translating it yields CASSPDRGRWYYGYTF.

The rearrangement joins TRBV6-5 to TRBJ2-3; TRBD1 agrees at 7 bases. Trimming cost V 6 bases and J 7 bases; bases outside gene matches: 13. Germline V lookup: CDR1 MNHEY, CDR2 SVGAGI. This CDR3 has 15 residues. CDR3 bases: TGTGCCAGCAGCTCACAAGGGGGCACCTCACATACGCAGTATTTT. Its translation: CASSSQGGTSHTQYF.

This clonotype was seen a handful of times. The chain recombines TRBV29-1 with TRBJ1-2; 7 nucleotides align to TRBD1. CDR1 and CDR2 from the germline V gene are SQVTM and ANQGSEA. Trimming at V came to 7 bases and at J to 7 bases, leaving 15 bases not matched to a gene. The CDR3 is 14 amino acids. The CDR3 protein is CSAIGDRAYSGYTF. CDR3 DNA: TGCAGCGCCATAGGAGACAGGGCGTATAGTGGCTACACCTTC.

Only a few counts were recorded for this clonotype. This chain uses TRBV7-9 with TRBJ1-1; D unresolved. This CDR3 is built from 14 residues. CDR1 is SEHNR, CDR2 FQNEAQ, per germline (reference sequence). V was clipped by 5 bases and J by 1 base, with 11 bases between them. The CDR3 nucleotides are TGTGCCAGCAGCCCGCCCCCCCGGAACACTGAAGCTTTCTTT. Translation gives CASSPPPRNTEAFF.

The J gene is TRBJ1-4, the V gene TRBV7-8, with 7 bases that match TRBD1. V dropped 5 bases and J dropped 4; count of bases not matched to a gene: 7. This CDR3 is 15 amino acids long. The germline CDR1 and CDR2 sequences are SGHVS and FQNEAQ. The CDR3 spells CASSPAGQINEKLFF. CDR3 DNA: TGTGCCAGCAGCCCCGCGGGACAGATTAATGAAAAACTGTTTTTT.

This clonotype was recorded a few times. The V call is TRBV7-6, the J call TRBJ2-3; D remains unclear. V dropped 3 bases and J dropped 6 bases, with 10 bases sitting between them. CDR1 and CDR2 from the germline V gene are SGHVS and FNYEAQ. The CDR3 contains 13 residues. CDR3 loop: CASSLLPVDTQYF. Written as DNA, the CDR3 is TGTGCCAGCAGCTTGCTCCCGGTTGATACGCAGTATTTT.

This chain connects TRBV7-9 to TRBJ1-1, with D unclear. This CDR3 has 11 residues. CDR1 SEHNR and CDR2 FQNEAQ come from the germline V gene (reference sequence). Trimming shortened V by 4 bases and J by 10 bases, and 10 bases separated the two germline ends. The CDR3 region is CASSSSGAAFF. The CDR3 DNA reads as TGTGCCAGCAGCTCCTCAGGAGCAGCTTTCTTT.

As DNA, the CDR3 is TGTGCCAGCAGTTATGGAAGGGAACTGAACACTGAAGCTTTCTTT. Translated: CASSYGRELNTEAFF. V gene TRBV6-5 combines with J gene TRBJ1-1; D is undetermined. V lost 3 bases and J lost 0, with 11 bases in between. The CDR3 covers 15 residues. From germline, CDR1 is MNHEY and CDR2 SVGAGI.

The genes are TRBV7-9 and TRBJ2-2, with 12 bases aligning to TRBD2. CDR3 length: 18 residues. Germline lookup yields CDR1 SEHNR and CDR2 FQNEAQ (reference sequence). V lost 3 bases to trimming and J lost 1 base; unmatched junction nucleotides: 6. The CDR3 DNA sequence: TGTGCCAGCAGCTTTCCGACTAGCGGGGGCCTGAACACCGGGGAGCTGTTTTTT. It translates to CASSFPTSGGLNTGELFF.